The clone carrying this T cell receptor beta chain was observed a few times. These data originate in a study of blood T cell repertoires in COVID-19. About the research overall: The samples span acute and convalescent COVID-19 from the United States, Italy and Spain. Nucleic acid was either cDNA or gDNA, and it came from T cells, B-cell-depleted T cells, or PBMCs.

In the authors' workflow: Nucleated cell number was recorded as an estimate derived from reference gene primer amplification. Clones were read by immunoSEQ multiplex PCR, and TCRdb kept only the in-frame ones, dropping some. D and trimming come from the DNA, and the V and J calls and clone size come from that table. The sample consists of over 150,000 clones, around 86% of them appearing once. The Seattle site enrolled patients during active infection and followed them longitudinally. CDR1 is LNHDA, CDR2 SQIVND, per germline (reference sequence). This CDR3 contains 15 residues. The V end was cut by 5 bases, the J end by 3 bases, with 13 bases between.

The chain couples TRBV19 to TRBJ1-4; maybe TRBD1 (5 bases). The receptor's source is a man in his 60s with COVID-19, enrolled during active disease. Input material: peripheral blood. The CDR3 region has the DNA TGTGCCAGTAGTTCCCAGGGAAACGCTAATGAAAAACTGTTTTTT. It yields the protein CASSSQGNANEKLFF.